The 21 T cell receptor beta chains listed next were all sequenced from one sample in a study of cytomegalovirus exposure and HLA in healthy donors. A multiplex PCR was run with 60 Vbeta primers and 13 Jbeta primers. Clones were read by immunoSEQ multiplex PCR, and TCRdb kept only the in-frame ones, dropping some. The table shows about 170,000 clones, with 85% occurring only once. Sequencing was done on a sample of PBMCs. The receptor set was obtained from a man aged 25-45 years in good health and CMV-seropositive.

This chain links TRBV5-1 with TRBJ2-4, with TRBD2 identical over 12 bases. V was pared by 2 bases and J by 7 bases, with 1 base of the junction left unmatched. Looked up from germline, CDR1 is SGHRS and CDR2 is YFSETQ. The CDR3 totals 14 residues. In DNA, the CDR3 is TGCGCCAGCAGCTTCGGGACTAGCGGGAACATTCAGTACTTC. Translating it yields CASSFGTSGNIQYF.

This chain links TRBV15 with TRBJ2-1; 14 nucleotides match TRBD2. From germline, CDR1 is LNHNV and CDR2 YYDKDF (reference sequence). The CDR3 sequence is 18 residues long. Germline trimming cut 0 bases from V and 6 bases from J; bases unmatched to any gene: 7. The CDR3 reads CATSRDLGLAGALNEQFF. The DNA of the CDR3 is TGTGCCACCAGCAGAGATCTGGGACTAGCGGGAGCCCTCAATGAGCAGTTCTTC.

CDR3 sequence (DNA): TGTGCCAGCAGCTTATTACTAGCGGGTCCCGGGGAGCTGTTTTTT. Translated, it gives CASSLLLAGPGELFF. V is TRBV7-2 and J is TRBJ2-2; 9 bases fit TRBD2. Germline V CDR1 and CDR2: SGHTA, FQGNSA. With V trimmed by 2 bases and J by 6 bases, 4 bases remained unmatched. This CDR3 is built from 15 residues.

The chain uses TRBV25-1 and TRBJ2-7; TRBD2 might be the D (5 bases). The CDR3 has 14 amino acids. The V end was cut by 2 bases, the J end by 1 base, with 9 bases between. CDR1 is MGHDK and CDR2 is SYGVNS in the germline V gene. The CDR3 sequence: CASSEDRGSYEQYF. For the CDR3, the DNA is TGTGCCAGCAGTGAAGACCGAGGGTCCTACGAGCAGTACTTC.

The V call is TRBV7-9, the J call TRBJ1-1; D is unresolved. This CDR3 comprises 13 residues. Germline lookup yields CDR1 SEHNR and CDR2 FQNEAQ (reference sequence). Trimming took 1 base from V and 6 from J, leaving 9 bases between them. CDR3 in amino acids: CASSLVETSEAFF. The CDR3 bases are TGTGCCAGCAGCTTAGTGGAGACGTCTGAAGCTTTCTTT. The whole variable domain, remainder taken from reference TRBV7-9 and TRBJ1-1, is DTGVSQNPRHKITKRGQNVTFRCDPISEHNRLYWYRQTLGQGPEFLTYFQNEAQLEKSRLLSDRFSAERPKGSFSTLEIQRTEQGDSAMYLCASSLVETSEAFFGQGTRLTVV.

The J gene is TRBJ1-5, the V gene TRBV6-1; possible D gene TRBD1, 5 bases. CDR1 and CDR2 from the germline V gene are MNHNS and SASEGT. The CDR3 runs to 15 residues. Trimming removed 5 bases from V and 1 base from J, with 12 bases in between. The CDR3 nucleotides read TGTGCCAGCAGTCCTTTCTCAGGGAGCAATCAGCCCCAGCATTTT. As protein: CASSPFSGSNQPQHF.

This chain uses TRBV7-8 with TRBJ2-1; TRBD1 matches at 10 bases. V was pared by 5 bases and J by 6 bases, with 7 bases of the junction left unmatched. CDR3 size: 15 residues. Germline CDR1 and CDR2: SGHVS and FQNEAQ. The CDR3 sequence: CASSQTGGSLNEQFF. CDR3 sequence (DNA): TGTGCCAGCAGCCAGACAGGGGGCTCACTCAATGAGCAGTTCTTC.

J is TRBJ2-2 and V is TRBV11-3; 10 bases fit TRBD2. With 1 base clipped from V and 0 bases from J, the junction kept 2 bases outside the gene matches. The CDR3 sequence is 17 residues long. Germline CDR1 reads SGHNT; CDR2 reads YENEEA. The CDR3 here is CASSLGLAGANTGELFF. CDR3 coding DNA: TGTGCCAGCAGCTTAGGCCTAGCGGGGGCGAACACCGGGGAGCTGTTTTTT.

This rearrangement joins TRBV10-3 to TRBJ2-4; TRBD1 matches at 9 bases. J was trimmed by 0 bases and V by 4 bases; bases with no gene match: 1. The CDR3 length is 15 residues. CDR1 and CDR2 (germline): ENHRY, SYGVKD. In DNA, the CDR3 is TGTGCCATCAGTGGACAGGGGGTAGCCAAAAACATTCAGTACTTC. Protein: CAISGQGVAKNIQYF.

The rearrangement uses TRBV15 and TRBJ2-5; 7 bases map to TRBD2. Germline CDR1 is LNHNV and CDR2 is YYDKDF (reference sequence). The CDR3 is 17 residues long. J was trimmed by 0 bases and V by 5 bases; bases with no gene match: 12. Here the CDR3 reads CATSYGAAGFNQETQYF. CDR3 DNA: TGTGCCACCAGCTACGGCGCAGCGGGGTTCAACCAAGAGACCCAGTACTTC.

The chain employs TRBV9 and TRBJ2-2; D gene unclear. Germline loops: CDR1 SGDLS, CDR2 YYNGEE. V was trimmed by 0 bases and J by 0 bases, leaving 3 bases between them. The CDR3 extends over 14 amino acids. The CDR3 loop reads CASSVAANTGELFF. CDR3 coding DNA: TGTGCCAGCAGCGTAGCAGCGAACACCGGGGAGCTGTTTTTT.

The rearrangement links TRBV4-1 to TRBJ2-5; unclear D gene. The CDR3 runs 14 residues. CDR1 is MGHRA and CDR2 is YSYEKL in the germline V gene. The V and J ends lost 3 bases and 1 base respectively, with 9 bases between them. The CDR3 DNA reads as TGCGCCAGCAGCCATTATCCGGGCCAAGAGACCCAGTACTTC. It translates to CASSHYPGQETQYF.

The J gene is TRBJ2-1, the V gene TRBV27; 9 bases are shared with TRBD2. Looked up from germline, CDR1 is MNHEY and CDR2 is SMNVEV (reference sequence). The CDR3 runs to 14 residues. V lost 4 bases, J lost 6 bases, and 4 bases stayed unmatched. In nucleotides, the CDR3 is TGTGCCAGCAGTTCGTGGCGGGAGGGCAATGAGCAGTTCTTC. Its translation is CASSSWREGNEQFF.

As DNA, the CDR3 is TGTGCCAGCAGCTTAGCGGTCGCGAGAGATACGCAGTATTTT. It codes for CASSLAVARDTQYF. This chain connects TRBV7-9 to TRBJ2-3, with no clear D. The V gene's germline CDR1 is SEHNR and CDR2 FQNEAQ (reference sequence). This CDR3 has 14 residues. The V gene lost 0 bases and the J gene lost 5 bases, with 9 bases spanning the gap.

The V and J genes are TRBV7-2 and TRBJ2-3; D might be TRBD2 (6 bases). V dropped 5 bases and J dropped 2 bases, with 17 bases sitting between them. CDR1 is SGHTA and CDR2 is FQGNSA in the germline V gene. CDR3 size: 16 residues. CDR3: CASSHQLAPLTDTQYF. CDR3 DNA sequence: TGTGCCAGCAGCCATCAACTAGCCCCTCTCACAGATACGCAGTATTTT. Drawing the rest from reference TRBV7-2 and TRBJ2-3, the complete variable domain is GAGVSQSPSNKVTEKGKDVELRCDPISGHTALYWYRQSLGQGLEFLIYFQGNSAPDKSGLPSDRFSAERTGGSVSTLTIQRTQQEDSAVYLCASSHQLAPLTDTQYFGPGTRLTVL.

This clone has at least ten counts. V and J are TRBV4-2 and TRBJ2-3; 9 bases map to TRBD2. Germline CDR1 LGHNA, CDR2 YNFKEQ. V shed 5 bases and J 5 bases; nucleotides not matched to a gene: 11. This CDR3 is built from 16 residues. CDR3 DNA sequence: TGTGCCAGCAGCGCACGACTAGCGGAGGGGGGAGATACGCAGTATTTT. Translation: CASSARLAEGGDTQYF.

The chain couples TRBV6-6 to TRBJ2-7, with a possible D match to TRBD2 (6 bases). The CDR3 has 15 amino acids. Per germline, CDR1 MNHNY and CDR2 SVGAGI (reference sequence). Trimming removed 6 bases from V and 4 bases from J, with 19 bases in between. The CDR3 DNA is TGTGCCAGCAGCACCCGAAGACTAGTGGGATACGAGCAGTACGTC. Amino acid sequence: CASSTRRLVGYEQYV.

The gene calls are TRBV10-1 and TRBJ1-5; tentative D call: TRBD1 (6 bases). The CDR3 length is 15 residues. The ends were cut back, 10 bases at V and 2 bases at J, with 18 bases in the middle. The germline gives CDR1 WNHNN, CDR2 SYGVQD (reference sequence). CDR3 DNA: TGCGCCACGAAGGGGGGGGCTGCGGGCAATCAGCCCCAGCATTTT. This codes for CATKGGAAGNQPQHF.

The CDR3 loop is CATSSPPQGVEKLFF. The CDR3 nucleotides read TGTGCCACCAGCAGCCCCCCCCAGGGTGTTGAAAAACTGTTTTTT. The rearrangement uses TRBV15 and TRBJ1-4; a weak D match, TRBD1 (5 bases). The CDR3 extends over 15 amino acids. The germline gives CDR1 LNHNV, CDR2 YYDKDF (reference sequence). V lost 3 bases, J lost 7 bases, and 15 bases lay in between.

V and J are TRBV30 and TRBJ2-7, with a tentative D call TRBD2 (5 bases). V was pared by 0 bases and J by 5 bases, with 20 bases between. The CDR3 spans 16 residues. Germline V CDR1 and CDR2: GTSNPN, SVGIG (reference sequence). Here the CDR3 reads CAWSVRSRAVYDEQYF. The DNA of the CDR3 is TGTGCCTGGAGTGTAAGGAGCCGAGCGGTTTACGACGAGCAGTACTTC.

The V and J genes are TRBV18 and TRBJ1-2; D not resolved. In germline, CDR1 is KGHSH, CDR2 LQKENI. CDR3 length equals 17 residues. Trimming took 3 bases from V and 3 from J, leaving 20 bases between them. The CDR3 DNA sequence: TGTGCCAGCTCACCGCCGGCTAGGACCGGAGCGGACTATGGCTACACCTTC. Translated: CASSPPARTGADYGYTF.